What follows is one T cell receptor beta chain and its context. The record originates from a study of blood T cell repertoires in COVID-19. The assay was immunoSEQ multiplex PCR, and TCRdb's table has in-frame clones only and misses some. The sample has fewer than 60,000 clones, 89% seen once; the top ten hold around 20%. CDR3 length: 15 amino acids. Germline CDR1 reads MNHNY; CDR2 reads SVGAGI (reference sequence). V dropped 6 bases and J dropped 4; count of bases not matched to a gene: 9. The rearrangement uses TRBV6-6 and TRBJ2-7; TRBD1 matches at 10 bases. Sequencing was carried out using peripheral blood. The receptor was isolated from a human donor in a cohort sampled during active COVID-19. The DNA for the CDR3 is TGTGCCAGCAGGCTTTCCGGGACAGGGGCGTACGAGCAGTACTTC. Protein sequence: CASRLSGTGAYEQYF.